This entry lists 20 T cell receptor beta chains sequenced from one sample in a study of control samples from healthy donors and cancer patients. Only in-frame clones appear in the TCRdb table, and some are missing; sequencing was by immunoSEQ multiplex PCR. The sample holds 84,000 or so clones, around 91% seen once. The sequenced sample was blood. These receptor sequences come from a man aged 45-65 years in good health.

The chain has TRBV30 and TRBJ1-3; D call uncertain. CDR3 size: 14 residues. V lost 2 bases and J 1 base, leaving 9 bases between the germline ends. Per germline, CDR1 GTSNPN and CDR2 SVGIG (reference sequence). CDR3 coding DNA: TGTGCCTGGAGTCCCCCCCGGTCTGGAAACACCATATATTTT. Protein product: CAWSPPRSGNTIYF.

V is TRBV2 and J is TRBJ1-1; unclear D gene. V shed 1 base and J shed 0 bases, with 6 bases lying between them. The germline CDR1 and CDR2 sequences are SNHLY and FYNNEI. The CDR3 loop spans 14 amino acids. The CDR3 spells CASSEGRMNTEAFF. CDR3 bases: TGTGCCAGCAGTGAAGGCCGGATGAACACTGAAGCTTTCTTT.

V gene TRBV12-3 or TRBV12-4 combines with J gene TRBJ1-1; D gene unclear. Deletions cut 3 bases from V and 1 base from J, with 6 bases between. The CDR3 has 13 residues. CDR3 in amino acids: CASSFSENTEAFF. The CDR3, as DNA: TGTGCCAGCAGTTTTTCAGAGAACACTGAAGCTTTCTTT.

V usage is TRBV2 and J usage is TRBJ2-2, with no clear D. V gave up 10 bases and J gave up 7 bases, with 16 bases separating them. The CDR3 contains 13 residues. In germline, CDR1 is SNHLY, CDR2 FYNNEI. CDR3 DNA sequence: TGTGCCAAGGACCCGCGAAAGGGCGGGGAGCTGTTTTTT. Its protein product is CAKDPRKGGELFF.

The chain employs TRBV6-5 and TRBJ1-1; D is perhaps TRBD1 (5 bases). The CDR3 sequence is 13 residues long. The V end was cut by 5 bases, the J end by 9 bases, with 16 bases between. Germline values: CDR1 MNHEY, CDR2 SVGAGI. Here the CDR3 DNA reads TGTGCCAGCAGTCCAAGTCGGGACTGGAAAGCTTTCTTT. Translating it yields CASSPSRDWKAFF.

The genes are TRBV7-9 and TRBJ2-1, with D possibly being TRBD1 (5 bases). V gave up 4 bases and J gave up 8 bases, with 18 bases separating them. There are 15 residues in the CDR3. Germline V gives CDR1 SEHNR, CDR2 FQNEAQ (reference sequence). CDR3: CASSSGRGEQDEQFF. In DNA, the CDR3 is TGTGCCAGCAGCTCAGGCCGAGGTGAACAGGATGAGCAGTTCTTC.

This chain links TRBV19 with TRBJ2-3; D call uncertain. Germline lookup yields CDR1 LNHDA and CDR2 SQIVND (reference sequence). The V end lost 3 bases, the J end lost 1 base, and 11 bases lay between the germline ends. The CDR3 spans 15 residues. The CDR3 sequence is CASSMKTFGTDTQYF. The CDR3 coding sequence is TGTGCCAGTAGTATGAAAACCTTTGGCACAGATACGCAGTATTTT.

This rearrangement joins TRBV6-5 to TRBJ2-5; 9 nucleotides agree with TRBD1. Germline V CDR1 and CDR2: MNHEY, SVGAGI. CDR3 length: 12 residues. With 8 bases clipped from V and 5 bases from J, the junction kept 3 bases outside the gene matches. CDR3 sequence (DNA): TGTGCCAGCGTCGGACAGGGGGAGACCCAGTACTTC. This codes for CASVGQGETQYF.

The chain is built from TRBV9 and TRBJ2-5, with TRBD1 matching 10 bases. V gave up 0 bases and J gave up 4 bases; unmatched junction bases: 6. The CDR3 contains 16 residues. Germline assignment: CDR1 SGDLS and CDR2 YYNGEE. In DNA form, the CDR3 reads TGTGCCAGCAGCGTAGGCGGGACAGGGGCTGGAGAGACCCAGTACTTC. Its protein product is CASSVGGTGAGETQYF.

The chain links TRBV5-1 to TRBJ2-1, with 7 bases matching TRBD1. CDR1 is SGHRS and CDR2 is YFSETQ in the germline V gene. This CDR3 contains 15 residues. J gave up 1 base and V 5 bases, and 6 bases lay outside the gene matches. In DNA form, the CDR3 reads TGCGCCAGCAGTAATAACAGGGGTTCCTACAATGAGCAGTTCTTC. Encoded protein: CASSNNRGSYNEQFF.

This sequence joins TRBV7-2 and TRBJ2-1; D call uncertain. Trimming took 4 bases from V and 7 from J, leaving 11 bases between them. Germline V gene lookup returns CDR1 SGHTA and CDR2 FQGNSA. The CDR3 extends over 13 amino acids. The CDR3 region has the DNA TGTGCCAGCAGCTCCGGACGGTTTAATGAGCAGTTCTTC. Protein sequence: CASSSGRFNEQFF.

The J gene is TRBJ2-7, the V gene TRBV5-6; TRBD1 agrees at 8 bases. Germline CDR1 is SGHDT and CDR2 is YYEEEE. There are 15 residues in the CDR3. The trim removed 1 base at V and 7 bases at J, leaving 10 bases unmatched. CDR3 in amino acids: CASSLNPRGLREQYF. DNA of the CDR3: TGTGCCAGCAGCTTGAATCCCAGGGGGCTCAGGGAGCAGTACTTC.

This chain links TRBV24-1 with TRBJ1-5, with a tentative D call TRBD1 (5 bases). Germline V gives CDR1 KGHDR, CDR2 SFDVKD. This CDR3 spans 12 amino acids. The germline V and J ends were trimmed by 4 bases and 9 bases, with 9 bases remaining between them. The CDR3 DNA reads TGTGCCACCAGTGAGTCCGGGGGGCCCCAGCATTTT. Its translation: CATSESGGPQHF.

This chain joins TRBV25-1 and TRBJ1-1; D call uncertain. Trimming removed 3 bases at V and 3 bases at J, with 5 bases between. The germline V gene encodes CDR1 MGHDK and CDR2 SYGVNS. The CDR3 has 12 amino acids. The CDR3 is CASSDSYTEAFF. The DNA of the CDR3 is TGTGCCAGCAGTGATAGCTACACTGAAGCTTTCTTT. Drawing the rest from reference TRBV25-1 and TRBJ1-1, the complete variable domain is EADIYQTPRYLVIGTGKKITLECSQTMGHDKMYWYQQDPGMELHLIHYSYGVNSTEKGDLSSESTVSRIRTEHFPLTLESARPSHTSQYLCASSDSYTEAFFGQGTRLTVV.

The V and J genes are TRBV30 and TRBJ1-3; 7 nucleotides line up with TRBD1. This CDR3 region has 14 residues. Unmatched junction bases numbered 4, after V lost 4 bases and J lost 1 base. Germline V gene data show CDR1 as GTSNPN and CDR2 as SVGIG (reference sequence). This CDR3 is CAWKGQMSGNTIYF. The CDR3 region has the DNA TGTGCCTGGAAGGGACAGATGTCTGGAAACACCATATATTTT.

The chain combines TRBV6-5 with TRBJ1-1; 9 nucleotides align to TRBD1. V lost 8 bases, J lost 5 bases, and 9 bases stayed unmatched. Germline CDR1 is MNHEY and CDR2 is SVGAGI. This CDR3 has 14 residues. CDR3 amino acids: CASGETGGRTEAFF. CDR3 nucleotides: TGTGCCAGCGGGGAGACAGGGGGAAGGACTGAAGCTTTCTTT.

The CDR3 here is CASSLSGTGSGFGNEKLFF. The CDR3 DNA sequence: TGCGCCAGCAGCCTATCCGGGACAGGCTCAGGGTTCGGTAATGAAAAACTGTTTTTT. The chain carries TRBV4-1 and TRBJ1-4; 8 nucleotides align to TRBD1. Germline-derived CDR1 and CDR2 are MGHRA and YSYEKL. The CDR3 has 19 amino acids. With 4 bases clipped from V and 4 bases from J, the junction kept 17 bases outside the gene matches.

This rearrangement joins TRBV12-3 or TRBV12-4 to TRBJ1-5; possible D gene TRBD1, 5 bases. The V and J ends lost 4 bases and 5 bases respectively, with 9 bases between them. The CDR3 length is 13 residues. Here the CDR3 reads CASSWGLYQPQHF. In DNA form, the CDR3 reads TGTGCCAGCAGTTGGGGACTATATCAGCCCCAGCATTTT.

This rearrangement joins TRBV7-6 to TRBJ2-2; D gene uncertain. The CDR3 is 14 amino acids. CDR1 and CDR2 (germline): SGHVS, FNYEAQ. V was cut by 1 base and J by 6 bases, with 9 bases left in between. In nucleotides, the CDR3 is TGTGCCAGCAGCTTAGAAAGGGCGTCCGGGGAGCTGTTTTTT. Translated, it gives CASSLERASGELFF.

The chain couples TRBV7-6 to TRBJ2-2, with D unresolved. Germline V gene lookup returns CDR1 SGHVS and CDR2 FNYEAQ. The germline V and J ends were trimmed by 3 bases and 7 bases, with 6 bases remaining between them. CDR3 length equals 12 residues. CDR3 sequence reads: CASSFSFGELFF. As DNA, the CDR3 is TGTGCCAGCAGCTTCAGCTTCGGGGAGCTGTTTTTT. Supplemented by reference TRBV7-6 and TRBJ2-2, the full variable domain reads GAGVSQSPRYKVTKRGQDVALRCDPISGHVSLYWYRQALGQGPEFLTYFNYEAQQDKSGLPNDRFSAERPEGSISTLTIQRTEQRDSAMYRCASSFSFGELFFGEGSRLTVL.